Included here is one T cell receptor beta chain sequence, with context. The source of the sample is a study of patients and donors after allogeneic stem cell transplantation. TCRdb re-analysed the RT-PCR reads in MiXCR, keeping a single row per CDR3 protein. The table has about 410,000 distinct CDR3 sequences, 16% seen once. CDR1 is LNHDA and CDR2 is SQIVND in the germline V gene (reference sequence). V shed 5 bases, J shed 9 bases, and the junction held 10 bases outside the gene matches. This CDR3 is 14 amino acids long. This receptor was taken from a human donor who was either an allogeneic HSCT recipient or a stem cell or donor lymphocyte infusion donor (not recorded which). It is not recorded whose cells these are; they may come from a transplant donor. Sequenced material: blood, either unsorted or a sorted T cell fraction (not recorded which). The chain carries TRBV19 and TRBJ2-1; 7 bases align to TRBD2. The CDR3 reads CASSWGGRSGEQFF. The CDR3 DNA sequence: TGTGCCAGTAGTTGGGGGGGTAGGTCGGGTGAGCAGTTCTTC.